This entry lists 30 T cell receptor beta chains sequenced from one sample in a study of cytomegalovirus exposure and HLA in healthy donors (dated by TCRdb to about 2017). The receptor library was made with the immunoSEQ multiplex PCR assay. For the multiplex PCR, a mixture combining 60 forward primers for TCR Vbeta segments and 13 reverse primers for TCR Jbeta segments was used. The table comes from immuneACCESS by way of TCRdb, which keeps in-frame sequences with V and J called. Part of the clones is missing from these tables; in studies checked, under half for an unresolved V gene and the rest for unknown reasons. In this sample the table shows 200,000 to 250,000 clones, approximately 80% of which occur a single time. The ten largest clones represent 3.8% of the sample. The sequenced material came from PBMCs. These receptors were collected from a male donor in good health and CMV-seronegative.

V is TRBV29-1 and J is TRBJ2-3, with 12 bases aligning to TRBD2. Per the germline V gene, CDR1 is SQVTM and CDR2 is ANQGSEA. Trimming took 4 bases from V and 0 from J; bases not matched to a gene: 2. The CDR3 has 15 amino acids. The CDR3 region has the DNA TGCAGCGTTGCCGGGACTAGCGGGAGCACAGATACGCAGTATTTT. This translates into CSVAGTSGSTDTQYF.

This rearrangement joins TRBV7-8 to TRBJ1-2; a weak D match, TRBD1 (6 bases). Germline V gene sequence: CDR1 SGHVS, CDR2 FQNEAQ. V lost 4 bases to trimming and J lost 8 bases, with 14 bases between them. The CDR3 has 13 residues. The CDR3 loop is CASSSRGGGGYTF. In DNA form, the CDR3 reads TGTGCCAGCAGCTCCCGGGGAGGGGGAGGCTACACCTTC.

The V and J genes are TRBV7-9 and TRBJ1-5; 9 bases are shared with TRBD1. Germline V lookup: CDR1 SEHNR, CDR2 FQNEAQ (reference sequence). The trim removed 4 bases at V and 3 bases at J, leaving 7 bases unmatched. This CDR3 is built from 16 residues. The CDR3 loop reads CASSSPGTGTNQPQHF. CDR3 bases: TGTGCCAGCAGCTCACCCGGGACAGGGACCAATCAGCCCCAGCATTTT.

J is TRBJ1-1 and V is TRBV4-1; D call uncertain. V was trimmed by 4 bases and J by 3 bases, leaving 15 bases between them. This CDR3 has 15 residues. CDR1 is MGHRA, CDR2 YSYEKL, per germline. CDR3 in DNA: TGCGCCAGCAGCCCTTTACTACAAGGAGACACTGAAGCTTTCTTT. Its protein product is CASSPLLQGDTEAFF.

This chain joins TRBV11-2 and TRBJ2-7; 9 positions agree with TRBD1. The CDR3 consists of 15 residues. CDR1 and CDR2 (germline): SGHAT, FQNNGV. V dropped 5 bases and J dropped 5; count of bases not matched to a gene: 10. The CDR3 spells CASSRDRASLDEQYF. The DNA of the CDR3 is TGTGCCAGCAGCCGGGACAGGGCATCCTTGGACGAGCAGTACTTC.

Concerning this clone: Other DNA sequences in this specimen translate into the identical CDR3. The CDR3 region is CASSSGSGYEQYF. The CDR3 DNA is TGTGCCAGCAGTTCGGGGTCCGGCTACGAGCAGTACTTC. This chain links TRBV27 with TRBJ2-7; D possibly corresponds to TRBD2 (5 bases). V was cut by 4 bases and J by 3 bases, with 10 bases left in between. CDR1 and CDR2 (germline): MNHEY, SMNVEV (reference sequence). This CDR3 spans 13 amino acids.

This clone was detected once. This chain joins TRBV6-1 and TRBJ2-5; possibly TRBD1 for D (6 bases). The V end was cut by 4 bases, the J end by 5 bases, with 14 bases between. The CDR3 consists of 14 residues. Germline CDR1 is MNHNS and CDR2 is SASEGT. CDR3: CASSAGVGRETQYF. For the CDR3, the DNA is TGTGCCAGCAGTGCAGGGGTCGGTAGGGAGACCCAGTACTTC.

This chain connects TRBV18 to TRBJ1-5; D gene ambiguous. CDR1 and CDR2 (germline): KGHSH, LQKENI. Trimming removed 0 bases at V and 8 bases at J, with 11 bases between. The CDR3 covers 14 residues. Here the CDR3 DNA reads TGTGCCAGCTCACCACCGCACGGAGGGAAGCCCCAGCATTTT. Residues: CASSPPHGGKPQHF. The full variable domain, rest sourced from reference TRBV18 and TRBJ1-5, is NAGVMQNPRHLVRRRGQEARLRCSPMKGHSHVYWYRQLPEEGLKFMVYLQKENIIDESGMPKERFSAEFPKEGPSILRIQQVVRGDSAAYFCASSPPHGGKPQHFGDGTRLSIL.

The J gene is TRBJ2-3, the V gene TRBV5-1, with no clear D. Germline V gene sequence: CDR1 SGHRS, CDR2 YFSETQ. V dropped 4 bases and J dropped 0 bases, with 18 bases sitting between them. This CDR3 is built from 17 residues. This chain's CDR3 is CASSTPPGFFSTDTQYF. As DNA, the CDR3 is TGCGCCAGCAGCACCCCACCAGGATTCTTTAGCACAGATACGCAGTATTTT.

There are a few counts of this clone. V gene TRBV4-1 combines with J gene TRBJ1-4, with 9 bases matching TRBD1. J lost 12 bases, V lost 4 bases, and 15 bases had no gene match. This CDR3 is 16 amino acids long. CDR1 is MGHRA and CDR2 is YSYEKL in the germline V gene. The CDR3 sequence is CASSLRPPGQGSELFF. CDR3 sequence (DNA): TGCGCCAGCAGCCTCCGACCCCCGGGACAGGGTTCGGAACTGTTTTTT.

V is TRBV7-2 and J is TRBJ2-7; unclear D gene. Trimming shortened V by 5 bases and J by 3 bases, and 11 bases separated the two germline ends. CDR1 and CDR2 from the germline V gene are SGHTA and FQGNSA. The CDR3 is made up of 13 amino acids. The CDR3: CASSRNNVYEQYF. As DNA, the CDR3 is TGTGCCAGCAGCCGCAACAACGTCTACGAGCAGTACTTC.

J is TRBJ2-7 and V is TRBV28, with 10 bases fitting TRBD2. The junction had 4 bases not matched to a gene; V was cut back by 7 bases and J by 1 base. CDR1 is MDHEN, CDR2 SYDVKM, per germline. The CDR3 has 14 residues. CDR3 coding DNA: TGTGCCAGCAAAACTAGCGGGATTTCCTACGAGCAGTACTTC. Protein sequence: CASKTSGISYEQYF.

This clone occurred once. Relative to the germline gene, one junction end is altered; a read error may explain this. The gene calls are TRBV7-9 and TRBJ2-2; 8 bases agree with TRBD2. Germline-derived CDR1 and CDR2 are SEHNR and FQNEAQ (reference sequence). The CDR3 runs to 16 residues. The CDR3 DNA reads as TGTTCCAGCAGCTTAGTCTCGCGGGGGGTAACCGGGGAGCTGTTTTTT. Encoded protein: CSSSLVSRGVTGELFF.

The chain is built from TRBV29-1 and TRBJ2-2, with a possible D match to TRBD1 (5 bases). Looked up from germline, CDR1 is SQVTM and CDR2 is ANQGSEA. The CDR3 length is 14 residues. V gave up 2 bases and J gave up 1 base, with 8 bases separating them. CDR3 nucleotides: TGCAGCGTTGAACCAGGGCAGAACACCGGGGAGCTGTTTTTT. Its translation: CSVEPGQNTGELFF.

The V gene is TRBV13, the J gene TRBJ1-1, with no clear D. Trimming shortened V by 5 bases and J by 6 bases, and 10 bases separated the two germline ends. Germline V gives CDR1 PRHDT, CDR2 FYEKMQ (reference sequence). This CDR3 has 12 residues. The CDR3 DNA is TGTGCCAGCAGCCGAGCCCCTGCTGAAGCTTTCTTT. This sequence encodes CASSRAPAEAFF.

The genes are TRBV6-6 and TRBJ2-7, with 9 positions matching TRBD1. This CDR3 has 14 residues. Per the germline V gene, CDR1 is MNHNY and CDR2 is SVGAGI (reference sequence). Unmatched junction bases numbered 6, after V lost 6 bases and J lost 3 bases. This chain's CDR3 is CASRSPGQGYEQYF. For the CDR3, the DNA is TGTGCCAGCAGGTCACCGGGACAGGGCTACGAGCAGTACTTC.

V is TRBV28 and J is TRBJ2-5, with 7 positions matching TRBD2. The J call could be wrong; TRBJ2-7 is a better fit for the DNA end. The length of the CDR3 is 14 residues. Germline V gene lookup returns CDR1 MDHEN and CDR2 SYDVKM. The CDR3 DNA reads as TGTGCCAGCAGCCCCTTTGGGGGGGGCTACGAGCAGTACTTC. Translation: CASSPFGGGYEQYF.

J is TRBJ1-2 and V is TRBV9; possible D gene TRBD1, 5 bases. CDR3 size: 14 residues. The germline V and J ends were trimmed by 0 bases and 8 bases, with 14 bases remaining between them. Germline CDR1 is SGDLS and CDR2 is YYNGEE. This CDR3 reads CASSVVGRGKGYTF. CDR3 bases: TGTGCCAGCAGCGTAGTCGGCCGGGGGAAGGGCTACACCTTC.

V gene TRBV25-1 combines with J gene TRBJ1-1, with D unresolved. There are 15 residues in the CDR3. V was trimmed by 1 base and J by 3 bases, leaving 12 bases between them. Germline CDR1 reads MGHDK; CDR2 reads SYGVNS. CDR3 nucleotides: TGTGCCAGCAGTGAATTAGGAGGGCGGGACACTGAAGCTTTCTTT. Encoded protein: CASSELGGRDTEAFF.

This sequence joins TRBV25-1 and TRBJ2-5; TRBD2 agrees at 8 bases. Trimming at V came to 5 bases and at J to 1 base, leaving 15 bases not matched to a gene. Germline assignment: CDR1 MGHDK and CDR2 SYGVNS. This CDR3 is built from 18 residues. The CDR3 nucleotides are TGTGCCAGCAGTCTCCGGGGACTAGATGGTTTGGGCCAAGAGACCCAGTACTTC. As protein: CASSLRGLDGLGQETQYF.

The chain uses TRBV5-4 and TRBJ2-7; 8 nucleotides agree with TRBD1. Trimming took 0 bases from V and 5 from J; bases not matched to a gene: 7. The CDR3 has 15 amino acids. From germline, CDR1 is SGHNT and CDR2 YYREEE (reference sequence). CDR3: CASSLVPGGLNEQYF. CDR3 coding DNA: TGTGCCAGCAGCTTGGTTCCAGGGGGCCTGAACGAGCAGTACTTC.

The chain recombines TRBV5-1 with TRBJ2-7, with 9 bases identical to TRBD1. V lost 0 bases, J lost 7 bases, and 8 bases stayed unmatched. This CDR3 has 15 amino acids. CDR1 SGHRS and CDR2 YFSETQ come from the germline V gene. The CDR3 loop reads CASSLGGTGSLEQYF. In DNA, the CDR3 is TGCGCCAGCAGCTTGGGGGGGACAGGGTCGTTGGAGCAGTACTTC.

This clone was detected a few times. The chain combines TRBV27 with TRBJ2-7; D unresolved. The CDR3 is 13 amino acids. The V end was cut by 0 bases, the J end by 3 bases, with 6 bases between. The germline V gene encodes CDR1 MNHEY and CDR2 SMNVEV (reference sequence). The CDR3 is CASSLSLSYEQYF. CDR3 nucleotides: TGTGCCAGCAGTTTATCCCTGAGCTACGAGCAGTACTTC.

This chain connects TRBV7-3 to TRBJ2-6, with TRBD2 identical over 8 bases. In germline, CDR1 is SGHTA, CDR2 FQGTGA. Unmatched junction bases numbered 10, after V lost 6 bases and J lost 0 bases. The CDR3 extends over 18 amino acids. CDR3 sequence reads: CASRPSSGFSSGANVLTF. The CDR3 region has the DNA TGTGCCAGCAGGCCGTCTAGCGGGTTCAGCTCTGGGGCCAACGTCCTGACTTTC.

The V gene is TRBV27, the J gene TRBJ2-1, with a possible D match to TRBD1 (5 bases). The V gene lost 2 bases and the J gene lost 0 bases, with 5 bases spanning the gap. The V gene's germline CDR1 is MNHEY and CDR2 SMNVEV (reference sequence). The CDR3 is 14 amino acids. Here the CDR3 reads CASSLQGSYNEQFF. CDR3 in DNA: TGTGCCAGCAGTTTACAGGGCTCCTACAATGAGCAGTTCTTC.

This rearrangement joins TRBV7-2 to TRBJ2-7; the match to TRBD2 covers 15 bases. This CDR3 spans 17 amino acids. In germline, CDR1 is SGHTA, CDR2 FQGNSA. Trimming removed 0 bases from V and 7 bases from J; junction bases left unmatched: 7. The CDR3 protein is CASSLAGLAGGPGEQYF. The CDR3 DNA reads as TGTGCCAGCAGCTTAGCTGGACTAGCGGGAGGGCCGGGGGAGCAGTACTTC.

This clone was seen a few times. The junction and the germline gene differ at one end; a read error may be behind it. The rearrangement links TRBV7-7 to TRBJ2-5, with 8 positions matching TRBD2. The CDR3 runs to 12 residues. Germline CDR1 reads SSHAT; CDR2 reads FNYEAQ (reference sequence). In DNA, the CDR3 is TGTGCTAGCAGACTAGCGCAAGAGACCCAGTACTTC. Residues: CASRLAQETQYF.

This chain uses TRBV9 with TRBJ2-2, with 12 bases aligning to TRBD1. The CDR3 is 16 residues long. The germline CDR1 and CDR2 sequences are SGDLS and YYNGEE. The trim removed 0 bases at V and 6 bases at J, leaving 3 bases unmatched. The CDR3 DNA follows: TGTGCCAGCAGCGTAGCGGGACAGGGGGCCGCCGGGGAGCTGTTTTTT. It codes for CASSVAGQGAAGELFF.

This clone was picked up one time. The V and J genes are TRBV6-1 and TRBJ1-5, with a tentative D call TRBD1 (6 bases). Germline V CDR1 and CDR2: MNHNS, SASEGT. The CDR3 is 15 amino acids. V lost 0 bases and J 5 bases, leaving 11 bases between the germline ends. In DNA, the CDR3 is TGTGCCAGCAGTGAAGCGGGGCAGGGGCATCAGCCCCAGCATTTT. Residues: CASSEAGQGHQPQHF.

This chain connects TRBV6-5 to TRBJ2-1; 9 nucleotides agree with TRBD2. Per germline, CDR1 MNHEY and CDR2 SVGAGI. CDR3 length: 13 amino acids. With V trimmed by 11 bases and J by 4 bases, 6 bases remained unmatched. CDR3 DNA: TGTGCCTCAAGCGGGAGGTTTTACAATGAGCAGTTCTTC. Translating it yields CASSGRFYNEQFF.